This TCR beta chain was captured by sequencing in a study of PD-1 blockade in classical Hodgkin lymphoma. Brentuximab vedotin exposure varied, and every patient relapsed after autologous stem cell transplantation. Repertoires were generated with immunoSEQ multiplex PCR, while TCRdb's copy carries only in-frame clones and drops some. The table includes tens of thousands of clones, roughly 77% detected once. This CDR3 contains 17 residues. From germline, CDR1 is MNHEY and CDR2 SMNVEV (reference sequence). V was shortened by 4 bases and J by 10 bases, with 23 bases between the two germline ends. The TCR sequence derives from a human donor with classical Hodgkin lymphoma. This material consisted of peripheral blood mononuclear cells (PBMCs), taken before the second cycle of nivolumab. The chain uses TRBV27 and TRBJ1-6; tentative D call: TRBD1 (6 bases). The CDR3 region is CASSSQGRGYSRSPLHF. The CDR3 DNA reads TGTGCCAGCAGTTCACAGGGTCGGGGTTATTCACGATCACCCCTCCACTTT.